This TCR beta chain emerged from a study of blood T cell repertoires in COVID-19. Study processing details: Amplification from reference gene primers served as the basis for estimated nucleated cell counts. Measured with immunoSEQ multiplex PCR; TCRdb has only the in-frame clones, and not every one. Clonal size and the V and J genes are those of that table, whereas D and trimming came from the DNA. The sample includes around 260,000 clones, around 78% of them seen just once. The CDR3 runs to 13 residues. The germline V gene has CDR1 SGHRS and CDR2 YFSETQ. After removal of 5 bases from V and 3 bases from J, the junction contained 5 bases not matched to a gene.

The rearrangement uses TRBV5-1 and TRBJ2-7; 7 nucleotides agree with TRBD1. The sample taken for sequencing was peripheral blood. This clonotype was sampled from a man aged 60 to 69 who had recovered from COVID-19. The CDR3 reads CASSTTGFYEQYF. Here the CDR3 DNA reads TGCGCCAGCAGTACGACAGGGTTCTACGAGCAGTACTTC.